The clone carrying this T cell receptor beta chain was observed once. As yet, its antigen is unknown. This specimen belongs to a study of OX40 agonist ivuxolimab in advanced cancers. Study background: Hepatocellular carcinoma, melanoma, renal cell or head and neck cancer affected the dose-escalation patients. Participants, around 80% male, averaged approximately 65 years of age, ranging from roughly 20 to 80. Three patients, one with hepatocellular carcinoma and two with cutaneous melanoma, achieved partial responses.

Assay: immunoSEQ multiplex PCR; the TCRdb copy retains only in-frame clones and omits some. This table has 100,000 or so clones, roughly 95% appearing once. Study results and caveats: Average numbers of expanded clones were greater in CD8+ T cells than in CD4+.

Sequenced here: CD4+ or CD8+ T cells sorted from blood, sampled in a trial of the OX40 agonist ivuxolimab. The origin of this receptor is an adult with an advanced solid tumor such as melanoma, head and neck, liver or kidney cancer.

CDR3 sequence reads: CASIPVQGVTEAFF. CDR3 sequence (DNA): TGTGCCAGCATACCCGTTCAGGGGGTAACTGAAGCTTTCTTT. V usage is TRBV6-1 and J usage is TRBJ1-1; 7 bases line up with TRBD1. V was pared by 7 bases and J by 5 bases, with 10 bases of the junction left unmatched. From germline, CDR1 is MNHNS and CDR2 SASEGT. The CDR3 covers 14 residues.